One and the same sample provided the 25 T cell receptor beta chains below, sequenced in a study of T cell clones after liver transplantation (dated by TCRdb to the late 2010s). Libraries were prepared through the immunoSEQ multiplex PCR assay. Drawn from immuneACCESS, this table holds only the in-frame rearrangements with V and J called that TCRdb kept. Clones are partly lost; checked studies trace under half to an unresolved V gene and leave the rest unexplained. The sample table holds approximately 71,000 clones, of which approximately 92% were seen once. Approximately 1% of the sample is taken by the ten largest. The sample in question was CD4+ T cells from blood, obtained 25 months after liver transplant. The receptors here all came from a human patient who received a liver transplant. Following transplantation, part of the T cell population may be supplied by the graft donor rather than the patient.

The rearrangement joins TRBV29-1 to TRBJ2-6, with D hard to call. CDR1 SQVTM and CDR2 ANQGSEA come from the germline V gene. V was pared by 7 bases and J by 0 bases, with 7 bases between. This CDR3 is 13 amino acids long. CDR3 residues: CSAAFSGANVLTF. CDR3 nucleotide sequence: TGCAGCGCTGCGTTCTCTGGGGCCAACGTCCTGACTTTC.

The chain joins TRBV6-1 to TRBJ2-1, with D tentatively TRBD1 (6 bases). In germline, CDR1 is MNHNS, CDR2 SASEGT. This CDR3 is built from 15 residues. The ends were cut back, 4 bases at V and 0 bases at J, with 10 bases in the middle. The CDR3 DNA reads as TGTGCCAGCAGTGGGGGGCGCCACTCCTACAATGAGCAGTTCTTC. Protein: CASSGGRHSYNEQFF.

V is TRBV6-6 and J is TRBJ1-3; D is ambiguous. Germline V gives CDR1 MNHNY, CDR2 SVGAGI (reference sequence). V was trimmed by 0 bases and J by 0 bases, leaving 9 bases between them. The CDR3 covers 16 residues. The CDR3 loop is CASSYSPGSSGNTIYF. The CDR3 bases are TGTGCCAGCAGTTACTCACCCGGGAGCTCTGGAAACACCATATATTTT.

CDR3: CASSLGGNGNTIYF. DNA of the CDR3: TGTGCCAGCAGCCTGGGTGGTAACGGAAACACCATATATTTT. V usage is TRBV11-3 and J usage is TRBJ1-3; D remains unclear. The CDR3 sequence is 14 residues long. Germline assignment: CDR1 SGHNT and CDR2 YENEEA. V was clipped by 5 bases and J by 4 bases, with 12 bases between them.

The J gene is TRBJ2-7, the V gene TRBV11-3; D is unresolved. The CDR3 has 15 amino acids. The V gene's germline CDR1 is SGHNT and CDR2 YENEEA. V was pared by 0 bases and J by 0 bases, with 9 bases between. CDR3 amino acids: CASSLEGSGSYEQYF. In DNA, the CDR3 is TGTGCCAGCAGCTTAGAGGGTTCGGGCTCCTACGAGCAGTACTTC.

The chain links TRBV7-8 to TRBJ2-7; 9 bases are shared with TRBD2. Germline V gene sequence: CDR1 SGHVS, CDR2 FQNEAQ. The CDR3 consists of 15 residues. The J segment lost 1 base and the V segment lost 0 bases, leaving 1 base of the junction unmatched. CDR3 amino acids: CASSLASGRSYEQYF. The CDR3 bases are TGTGCCAGCAGCTTAGCGAGCGGGAGGTCCTACGAGCAGTACTTC.

This chain uses TRBV19 with TRBJ2-7; 7 nucleotides align to TRBD1. The CDR3 has 14 amino acids. With V trimmed by 1 base and J by 1 base, 1 base remained unmatched. From germline, CDR1 is LNHDA and CDR2 SQIVND (reference sequence). The CDR3 bases are TGTGCCAGTAGTATAGGGACAGGTTCCTACGAGCAGTACTTC. Translating gives CASSIGTGSYEQYF.

In nucleotides, the CDR3 is TGTGCCAGCAGTACTAGCGGGAGCTCCTACAATGAGCAGTTCTTC. This translates into CASSTSGSSYNEQFF. The chain has TRBV6-5 and TRBJ2-1; 11 nucleotides align to TRBD2. This CDR3 has 15 amino acids. Germline loops: CDR1 MNHEY, CDR2 SVGAGI. V lost 5 bases, J lost 0 bases, and 0 bases stayed unmatched.

This chain links TRBV6-1 with TRBJ2-1; unclear D gene. V gave up 1 base and J gave up 10 bases, with 2 bases separating them. Germline V gene sequence: CDR1 MNHNS, CDR2 SASEGT. CDR3 length equals 10 residues. The CDR3, as DNA: TGTGCCAGCAGTGAAGGGGAGCAGTTCTTC. This codes for CASSEGEQFF.

The rearrangement joins TRBV6-5 to TRBJ1-1; maybe TRBD1 (5 bases). V was shortened by 2 bases and J by 11 bases, with 9 bases between the two germline ends. CDR1 MNHEY and CDR2 SVGAGI come from the germline V gene. The CDR3 totals 11 residues. The CDR3 DNA follows: TGTGCCAGCAGTTACCGGGACCGGGCTTTCTTT. Residues: CASSYRDRAFF.

This chain uses TRBV7-3 with TRBJ1-1; D might be TRBD1 (5 bases). Germline V CDR1 and CDR2: SGHTA, FQGTGA. The CDR3 sequence is 14 residues long. V lost 2 bases to trimming and J lost 1 base, with 8 bases between them. The CDR3 reads CASSLFQGNTEAFF. The CDR3 DNA sequence: TGTGCCAGCAGCTTATTCCAGGGGAACACTGAAGCTTTCTTT. Using reference TRBV7-3 and TRBJ1-1 for the parts outside the CDR3, the full variable domain is GAGVSQTPSNKVTEKGKYVELRCDPISGHTALYWYRQSLGQGPEFLIYFQGTGAADDSGLPNDRFFAVRPEGSVSTLKIQRTERGDSAVYLCASSLFQGNTEAFFGQGTRLTVV.

The chain combines TRBV7-9 with TRBJ2-5; perhaps TRBD1 as D (5 bases). Per the germline V gene, CDR1 is SEHNR and CDR2 is FQNEAQ (reference sequence). The CDR3 has 13 residues. The ends were cut back, 5 bases at V and 1 base at J, with 8 bases in the middle. CDR3 in amino acids: CASSVRVQETQYF. As DNA, the CDR3 is TGTGCCAGCAGCGTCAGGGTCCAAGAGACCCAGTACTTC.

The V call is TRBV21-1, the J call TRBJ1-3. TRBV21-1 is listed as a pseudogene. The CDR3 has 15 residues. CDR3 region: CASSSGSRAGNTIYF. The CDR3 DNA sequence: TGTGCCAGCAGCTCTGGTAGCAGAGCTGGAAACACCATATATTTT.

The gene calls are TRBV19 and TRBJ2-1; D is perhaps TRBD2 (5 bases). In germline, CDR1 is LNHDA, CDR2 SQIVND (reference sequence). Trimming took off 5 bases at V and 0 bases at J, with 14 bases between the two ends. The CDR3 contains 16 residues. The CDR3: CASSPPSGSSYNEQFF. The CDR3 nucleotides are TGTGCCAGTAGTCCCCCCAGCGGTAGCTCCTACAATGAGCAGTTCTTC.

The count of this clone is one. The gene calls are TRBV11-3 and TRBJ2-3; D remains unclear. Germline lookup yields CDR1 SGHNT and CDR2 YENEEA. The CDR3 totals 17 residues. The ends were cut back, 6 bases at V and 0 bases at J, with 19 bases in the middle. The CDR3 nucleotides read TGTGCCAGCAGACCGGATGACACCGCGGAGAGCACAGATACGCAGTATTTT. Amino acids: CASRPDDTAESTDTQYF.

J is TRBJ1-5 and V is TRBV28; 7 nucleotides agree with TRBD1. After removal of 3 bases from V and 12 bases from J, the junction contained 5 bases not matched to a gene. CDR3 length equals 12 residues. Germline V CDR1 and CDR2: MDHEN, SYDVKM. DNA for the CDR3: TGTGCCAGCAGTTTCCCAGGGGGACTCCAGCATTTT. As protein: CASSFPGGLQHF.

This clone has only one observation. The chain carries TRBV5-1 and TRBJ1-4, with 7 positions matching TRBD1. The CDR3 sequence is 15 residues long. Germline values: CDR1 SGHRS, CDR2 YFSETQ. The junction had 6 bases not matched to a gene; V was cut back by 4 bases and J by 3 bases. The CDR3 here is CASSPYRGPNEKLFF. CDR3 sequence (DNA): TGCGCCAGCAGCCCGTACAGGGGCCCTAATGAAAAACTGTTTTTT.

This clone was seen only once. V usage is TRBV5-1 and J usage is TRBJ2-2, with D tentatively TRBD2 (6 bases). The V end was cut by 6 bases, the J end by 6 bases, with 12 bases between. This CDR3 contains 13 residues. Germline assignment: CDR1 SGHRS and CDR2 YFSETQ. The CDR3 reads CASMAEGAGELFF. As DNA, the CDR3 is TGCGCCAGCATGGCGGAGGGCGCCGGGGAGCTGTTTTTT.

The chain couples TRBV7-2 to TRBJ2-6; TRBD1 or TRBD2 may be the D gene (6 bases each). Germline CDR1 SGHTA, CDR2 FQGNSA. V lost 3 bases to trimming and J lost 2 bases, with 8 bases between them. The CDR3 is made up of 15 amino acids. This CDR3 reads CASSFGGAGANVLTF. The CDR3 region has the DNA TGTGCCAGCAGCTTCGGGGGCGCTGGGGCCAACGTCCTGACTTTC.

The chain is built from TRBV15 and TRBJ2-2, with D unresolved. CDR3 length: 15 amino acids. Per germline, CDR1 LNHNV and CDR2 YYDKDF (reference sequence). V shed 8 bases and J shed 6 bases, with 19 bases lying between them. The CDR3 coding sequence is TGTGCCACCCAAAGACCGACATCAAAGGCCGGGGAGCTGTTTTTT. This sequence encodes CATQRPTSKAGELFF. The whole variable domain, filled in from reference TRBV15 and TRBJ2-2, reads DAMVIQNPRYQVTQFGKPVTLSCSQTLNHNVMYWYQQKSSQAPKLLFHYYDKDFNNEADTPDNFQSRRPNTSFCFLDIRSPGLGDTAMYLCATQRPTSKAGELFFGEGSRLTVL.

The CDR3 region is CASSQETGGTGNTIYF. The CDR3 nucleotides read TGTGCCAGCAGCCAAGAAACCGGTGGCACTGGAAACACCATATATTTT. This sequence joins TRBV4-2 and TRBJ1-3; D not certain. V was cut by 0 bases and J by 2 bases, with 11 bases left in between. CDR1 and CDR2 from the germline V gene are LGHNA and YNFKEQ. The CDR3 loop spans 16 amino acids.

The rearrangement joins TRBV4-1 to TRBJ2-1; 7 nucleotides align to TRBD2. V shed 1 base, J shed 1 base, and the junction held 7 bases outside the gene matches. CDR3 length: 17 amino acids. The germline V gene encodes CDR1 MGHRA and CDR2 YSYEKL. In DNA, the CDR3 is TGCGCCAGCAGCCAAGTGGGCGGGAGCTTTTCCTACAATGAGCAGTTCTTC. This translates into CASSQVGGSFSYNEQFF.

The genes are TRBV27 and TRBJ2-2, with 7 bases lining up with TRBD2. V lost 6 bases to trimming and J lost 6 bases; unmatched junction nucleotides: 10. The CDR3 loop spans 15 amino acids. Per germline, CDR1 MNHEY and CDR2 SMNVEV (reference sequence). This CDR3 is CASSPRAAGSGELFF. CDR3 DNA: TGTGCCAGCAGCCCCCGAGCAGCGGGATCCGGGGAGCTGTTTTTT.

V gene TRBV11-2 combines with J gene TRBJ2-3; D is unclear. This CDR3 has 13 residues. Trimming pared 1 base from V and 4 bases from J, leaving 6 bases between. CDR1 is SGHAT and CDR2 is FQNNGV in the germline V gene. CDR3 in amino acids: CASSLVGPDTQYF. The CDR3 DNA reads TGTGCCAGCAGCTTAGTGGGTCCAGATACGCAGTATTTT.

The chain joins TRBV21-1 to TRBJ1-1. TRBV21-1 is recorded as a pseudogene. This CDR3 is 14 amino acids long. The CDR3 sequence: CASSKAGGDTEAFF. CDR3 in DNA: TGTGCCAGCAGCAAAGCTGGGGGGGACACTGAAGCTTTCTTT.